A selection of T cell receptor beta chains follows, all from one sample in a study of tumor-infiltrating lymphocytes in primary liver carcinoma. TCRdb recomputed calls from the multiplex PCR reads with MiXCR, one row per CDR3 protein. The sample consists of approximately 320,000 distinct CDR3 sequences, around 50% of them appearing once. The source material was peripheral blood. The receptors originated from a woman aged 25 to 39 with primary liver carcinoma and hepatitis B virus infection. Each CDR3 is given with its conserved first and last residue. A D gene is named only where the DNA matches it firmly. Size tells how often a clone was seen (once, few, many) or the class of an expanded clone, and some rows leave it out.

TRBD2	TRBJ2-5	TRBV12-3/TRBV12-4	NA	CASSQNTGTSQETQYF	TGTGCCAGCAGTCAGAATACCGGGACTAGCCAAGAGACTCAGTACTTC
NA	TRBJ2-5	TRBV11-3	many	CASSFSGGWVVETQYF	TGTGCCAGCAGCTTTTCTGGGGGCTGGGTGGTAGAGACCCAGTACTTC
TRBD1	TRBJ2-7	TRBV4-1	NA	CTSSQSQTPGTGDSEQYF	TGCACCAGCAGCCAATCACAGACTCCCGGGACAGGGGATAGCGAGCAGTACTTC
NA	TRBJ2-7	TRBV30	NA	CAWSVSSQKQYF	TGTGCCTGGAGTGTAAGCAGCCAGAAGCAGTACTTC
NA	TRBJ2-5	TRBV2	NA	CTSRPDQETQYF	TGTACCAGCAGGCCGGATCAAGAGACCCAGTACTTC
NA	TRBJ2-4	TRBV11-3	NA	CTSSLSWDSLQYF	TGTACCAGCAGCTTAAGTTGGGACTCCCTTCAATACTTC
NA	TRBJ2-7	TRBV4-2	many	CASSQAGSSSYEQYF	TGTGCCAGCAGCCAAGCCGGGAGTAGCTCCTACGAGCAGTACTTC
NA	TRBJ2-3	TRBV13	many	CASSFGAGLSDTQYF	TGTGCCAGCAGCTTCGGGGCAGGGTTGTCAGATACGCAGTATTTT
TRBD1	TRBJ1-1	TRBV4-1	many	CASSHGDRNEPEAFF	TGCGCCAGCAGCCATGGGGACAGGAACGAACCTGAAGCTTTCTTT
NA	TRBJ1-1	TRBV12-3/TRBV12-4	NA	CASSFAGPDTEAFF	TGTGCCAGCAGTTTTGCGGGACCCGACACTGAAGCTTTCTTT
NA	TRBJ1-5	TRBV30	NA	CAWSVRGQPQHF	TGTGCCTGGAGTGTACGGGGTCAGCCCCAGCATTTT
NA	TRBJ1-1	TRBV7-3	NA	CASSPQAGAEAFF	TGTGCCAGCAGCCCCCAGGCCGGGGCTGAAGCTTTCTTT